This paragraph covers one T cell receptor beta chain sequence. The data belong to a study of blood T cell repertoires in COVID-19. For the study at large: Acute-phase and convalescent COVID-19 samples originated in the United States, Italy and Spain. From T cells, B-cell-depleted T cells, or PBMCs came the material, which was cDNA or gDNA.

In the authors' workflow: Reference gene primer amplification in the assay estimated nucleated cell counts. Profiled with immunoSEQ multiplex PCR; TCRdb holds only in-frame clones, not every one. The DNA was the basis for D and trimming; V, J and clone size are from that table. The table lists 220,000 or so clones, about 88% of them singletons. Seattle's cohort entered during active infection and was followed longitudinally. V shed 4 bases and J shed 9 bases, with 12 bases lying between them. The germline gives CDR1 LGHDT, CDR2 YNNKEL (reference sequence). The CDR3 contains 12 residues. This TCR was sampled from a woman aged 50 to 60 with COVID-19, enrolled during active disease. The specimen sequenced was peripheral blood. The V call is TRBV3-1 (or the pseudogene TRBV3-2), the J call TRBJ1-1; D might be TRBD1 (5 bases). In DNA form, the CDR3 reads TGTGCCAGCAGCCTCCTACGGGGGAAAGCTTTCTTT. It translates to CASSLLRGKAFF.